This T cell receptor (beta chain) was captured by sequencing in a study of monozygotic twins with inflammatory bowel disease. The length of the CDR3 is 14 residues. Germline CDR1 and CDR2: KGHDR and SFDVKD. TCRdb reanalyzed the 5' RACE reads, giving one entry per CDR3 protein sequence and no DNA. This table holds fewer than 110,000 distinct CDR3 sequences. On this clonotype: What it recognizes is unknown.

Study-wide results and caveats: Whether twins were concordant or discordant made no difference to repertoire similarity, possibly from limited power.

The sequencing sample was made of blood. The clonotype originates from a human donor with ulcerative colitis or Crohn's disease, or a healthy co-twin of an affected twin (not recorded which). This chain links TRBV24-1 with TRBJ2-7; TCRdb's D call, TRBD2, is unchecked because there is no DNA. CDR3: CATSATSGAYEQYF.